The rows below give T cell receptor beta chains drawn from one sample of a study of blood T cell repertoires in COVID-19. Sequencing was performed with immunoSEQ multiplex PCR; in TCRdb, only in-frame clones are kept and a portion is missing. The sample has some 400,000 clones, roughly 86% seen once. The source material was peripheral blood. The source of these receptors is a woman aged 25-40 years with COVID-19, enrolled during active disease. Both conserved end residues are part of each CDR3. Each record gives: CDR3 length, D gene, V gene, J gene, clone size, CDR3 protein, CDR3 DNA. A D gene is named only where the DNA matches it firmly. Expanded clones are given a class, and other clones once, few, many or no size at all.

15,-,TRBV2,TRBJ1-4,-,CASSVNRVTSEKLFF,TGTGCCAGCAGTGTAAACCGCGTCACTAGTGAAAAACTGTTTTTT
13,-,TRBV11-2,TRBJ2-2,-,CASSLAGLRELFF,TGTGCCAGCAGCTTAGCAGGCCTTCGGGAGCTGTTTTTT
16,TRBD1,TRBV7-9,TRBJ2-7,-,CASRPPLTGNSHEQYF,TGTGCCAGCAGGCCACCCCTGACAGGGAATTCCCACGAGCAGTACTTC
14,-,TRBV27,TRBJ1-4,-,CASSLSGAGEKLFF,TGTGCCAGCAGTTTATCAGGGGCAGGGGAAAAACTGTTTTTT
15,-,TRBV2,TRBJ1-4,-,CASSEADRGNEKLFF,TGTGCCAGCAGTGAAGCGGACAGAGGAAATGAAAAACTGTTTTTT
13,-,TRBV3-1/TRBV3-2,TRBJ2-7,-,CASSQEVLYEQYF,TGTGCCAGCAGCCAAGAGGTACTCTACGAGCAGTACTTC
14,-,TRBV6-6,TRBJ1-1,-,CASIATGMNTEAFF,TGTGCCAGCATCGCGACGGGTATGAACACTGAAGCTTTCTTT
16,TRBD1,TRBV24-1,TRBJ2-3,-,CATSDPGTGNTDTQYF,TGTGCCACCAGTGACCCCGGGACAGGGAATACAGATACGCAGTATTTT
16,TRBD1,TRBV4-1,TRBJ2-2,few,CASSQEGTGLGGELFF,TGCGCCAGCAGCCAAGAAGGGACAGGACTTGGCGGGGAGCTGTTTTTT
15,TRBD2,TRBV11-2,TRBJ2-7,-,CASSLESLAVYEQYF,TGTGCCAGCAGCTTAGAGTCACTAGCGGTCTACGAGCAGTACTTC
13,-,TRBV30,TRBJ1-5,-,CAWSVQVDQPQHF,TGTGCCTGGAGTGTTCAGGTGGATCAGCCCCAGCATTTT
15,TRBD2,TRBV5-4,TRBJ2-5,-,CASSLLAGDRETQYF,TGTGCCAGCAGCTTACTAGCGGGAGACAGGGAGACCCAGTACTTC
13,-,TRBV9,TRBJ1-3,-,CASSDNRENTIYF,TGTGCCAGCAGCGACAACAGGGAAAACACCATATATTTT
15,-,TRBV19,TRBJ1-5,-,CASSIPWEPNQPQHF,TGTGCCAGTAGTATCCCTTGGGAGCCCAATCAGCCCCAGCATTTT
12,-,TRBV29-1,TRBJ1-1,-,CSVWTVNTEAFF,TGCAGCGTCTGGACAGTGAACACTGAAGCTTTCTTT